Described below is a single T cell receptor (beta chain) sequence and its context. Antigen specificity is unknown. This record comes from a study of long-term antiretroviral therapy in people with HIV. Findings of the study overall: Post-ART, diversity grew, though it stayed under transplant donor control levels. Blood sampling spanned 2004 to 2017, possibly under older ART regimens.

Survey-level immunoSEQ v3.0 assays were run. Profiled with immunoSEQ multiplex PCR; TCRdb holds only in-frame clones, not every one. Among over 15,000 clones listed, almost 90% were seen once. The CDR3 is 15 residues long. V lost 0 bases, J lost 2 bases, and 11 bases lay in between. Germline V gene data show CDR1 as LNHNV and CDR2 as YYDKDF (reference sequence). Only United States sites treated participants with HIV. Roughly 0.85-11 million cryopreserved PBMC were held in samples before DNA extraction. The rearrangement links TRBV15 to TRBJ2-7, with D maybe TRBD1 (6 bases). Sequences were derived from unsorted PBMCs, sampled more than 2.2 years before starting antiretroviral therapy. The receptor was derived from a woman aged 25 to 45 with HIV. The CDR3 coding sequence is TGTGCCACCAGCAGAGATCTCACAGGGACCTACGAGCAGTACTTC. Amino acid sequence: CATSRDLTGTYEQYF.